This T cell receptor (beta chain) originates from a study of cytomegalovirus exposure and HLA in healthy donors. Study context: Falling in the Caucasian-associated ancestry cluster were approximately 84% of a few hundred genotyped donors.

This clone was recorded once. The antigen remains undetermined. Trimming at V came to 5 bases and at J to 2 bases, leaving 5 bases not matched to a gene. CDR1 is SGHTA, CDR2 FQGTGA, per germline. This CDR3 comprises 16 residues. Researchers ran the PCR with 60 Vbeta and 13 Jbeta primers. Produced via immunoSEQ multiplex PCR; TCRdb's table is partial and in-frame only. Among about 150,000 clones listed, around three quarters were seen once. Broader study findings: What a later analysis showed was that several of the most significant clusters appeared linked to common viral pathogens.

The sample taken for sequencing was PBMCs. V is TRBV7-3 and J is TRBJ2-2, with TRBD2 matching 10 bases. The clonotype originates from a man between 40 and 49 years old in good health and CMV-seropositive. The CDR3 DNA follows: TGTGCCAGCAGCCAGACTAGCGGGTCCAACACCGGGGAGCTGTTTTTT. Translating gives CASSQTSGSNTGELFF.